The clone carrying this T cell receptor (beta chain) was counted between two and nine times. Its target is not known. Germline V lookup: CDR1 SGHVS, CDR2 FQNEAQ. The CDR3 consists of 15 residues. The V segment lost 4 bases and the J segment 2 bases; nucleotides outside the gene matches: 5. TCRdb processed the RT-PCR reads anew with MiXCR; each CDR3 protein has one entry. The sample yields 550,000 to 600,000 distinct CDR3 sequences, approximately 12% seen once. The data stem from a study of response to subunit inactivated influenza vaccine. Findings and limits, study-wide: A suggestion made by the authors is that each seasonal influenza vaccination recruits few new T cells.

The source was PBMCs from blood, collected on the day of vaccination. The sequence derives from a man in his fifties or sixties who received an inactivated influenza vaccine. This chain joins TRBV7-8 and TRBJ1-3; 7 bases fit TRBD1. The CDR3 loop is CASSSRDSAGNTIYF. The DNA for the CDR3 is TGTGCCAGCAGCTCCCGGGACAGTGCTGGAAACACCATATATTTT.